This T cell receptor (beta chain) was captured in a study of OX40 agonist ivuxolimab in advanced cancers. V dropped 0 bases and J dropped 4 bases, with 13 bases sitting between them. Per the germline V gene, CDR1 is SGDLS and CDR2 is YYNGEE. CDR3 size: 15 residues. Here immunoSEQ multiplex PCR was the method, and the copy in TCRdb shows in-frame clones only, minus some. In the table there are 6,000 to 8,500 clones, 94% of which are singletons. J is TRBJ2-5 and V is TRBV9, with D perhaps TRBD1 (6 bases). The receptor's source is an adult with an advanced solid tumor such as melanoma, head and neck, liver or kidney cancer. The specimen comprised CD4+ or CD8+ T cells sorted from blood, sampled in a trial of the OX40 agonist ivuxolimab. CDR3 loop: CASSVEGVPIETQYF. CDR3 DNA: TGTGCCAGCAGCGTAGAGGGGGTCCCAATAGAGACCCAGTACTTC. Variable domain in full (rest from reference TRBV9 and TRBJ2-5): DSGVTQTPKHLITATGQRVTLRCSPRSGDLSVYWYQQSLDQGLQFLIQYYNGEERAKGNILERFSAQQFPDLHSELNLSSLELGDSALYFCASSVEGVPIETQYFGPGTRLLVL.